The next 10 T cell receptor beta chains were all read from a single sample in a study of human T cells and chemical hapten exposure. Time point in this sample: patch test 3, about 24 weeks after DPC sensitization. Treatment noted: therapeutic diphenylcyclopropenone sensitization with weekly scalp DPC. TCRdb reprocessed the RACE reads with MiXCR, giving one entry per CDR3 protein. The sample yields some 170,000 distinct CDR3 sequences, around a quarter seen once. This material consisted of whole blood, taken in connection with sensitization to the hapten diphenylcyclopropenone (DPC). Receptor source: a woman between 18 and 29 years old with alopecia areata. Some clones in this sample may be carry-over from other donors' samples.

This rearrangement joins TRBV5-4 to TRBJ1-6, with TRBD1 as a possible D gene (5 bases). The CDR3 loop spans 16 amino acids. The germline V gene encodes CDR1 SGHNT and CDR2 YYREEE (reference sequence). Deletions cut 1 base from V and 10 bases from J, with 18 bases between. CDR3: CASSLNSGTASSPLHF. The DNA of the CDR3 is TGTGCCAGCAGCTTGAACAGCGGGACCGCCTCCTCACCCCTCCACTTT.

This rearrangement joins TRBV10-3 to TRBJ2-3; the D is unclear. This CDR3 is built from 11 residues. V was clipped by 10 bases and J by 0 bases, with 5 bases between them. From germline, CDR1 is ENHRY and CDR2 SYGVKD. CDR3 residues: CATRSTDTQYF. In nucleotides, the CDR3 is TGTGCCACTCGTAGCACAGATACGCAGTATTTT.

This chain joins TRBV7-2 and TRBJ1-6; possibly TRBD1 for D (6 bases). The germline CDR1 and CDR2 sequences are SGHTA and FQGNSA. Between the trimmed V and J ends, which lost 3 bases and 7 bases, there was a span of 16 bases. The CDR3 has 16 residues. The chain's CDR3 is CASSLRGHQGNSPLHF. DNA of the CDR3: TGTGCCAGCAGCTTGAGGGGACACCAGGGGAATTCACCCCTCCACTTT.

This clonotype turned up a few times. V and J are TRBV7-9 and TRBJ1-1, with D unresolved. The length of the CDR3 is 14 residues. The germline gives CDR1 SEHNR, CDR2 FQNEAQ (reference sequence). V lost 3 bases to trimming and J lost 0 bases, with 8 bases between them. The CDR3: CASSFEAVNTEAFF. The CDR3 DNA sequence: TGTGCCAGCAGCTTTGAGGCGGTGAACACTGAAGCTTTCTTT.

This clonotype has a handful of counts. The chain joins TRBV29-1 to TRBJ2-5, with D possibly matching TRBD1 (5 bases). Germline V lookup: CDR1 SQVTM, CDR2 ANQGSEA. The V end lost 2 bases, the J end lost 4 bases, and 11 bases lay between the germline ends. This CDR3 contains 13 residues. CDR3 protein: CSVERQKAETQYF. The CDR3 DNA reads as TGCAGCGTTGAACGACAGAAGGCAGAGACCCAGTACTTC.

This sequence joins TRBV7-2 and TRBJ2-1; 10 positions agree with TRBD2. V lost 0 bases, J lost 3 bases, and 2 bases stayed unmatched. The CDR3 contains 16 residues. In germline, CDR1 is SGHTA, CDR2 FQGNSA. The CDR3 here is CASSLAGTSVYNEQFF. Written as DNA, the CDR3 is TGTGCCAGCAGCTTAGCAGGGACTAGCGTCTACAATGAGCAGTTCTTC.

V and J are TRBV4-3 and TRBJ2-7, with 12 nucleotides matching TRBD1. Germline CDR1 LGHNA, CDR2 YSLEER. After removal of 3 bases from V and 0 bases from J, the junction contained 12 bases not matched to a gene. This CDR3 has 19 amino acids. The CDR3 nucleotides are TGCGCCAGCAGCCATACAAGGGACAGGGGGCGAAGGGGCTCCTACGAGCAGTACTTC. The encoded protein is CASSHTRDRGRRGSYEQYF.

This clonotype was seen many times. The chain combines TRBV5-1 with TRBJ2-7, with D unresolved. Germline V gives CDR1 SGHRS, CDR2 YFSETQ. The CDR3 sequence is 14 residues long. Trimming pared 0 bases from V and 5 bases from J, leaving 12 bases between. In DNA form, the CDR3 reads TGCGCCAGCAGCTTGGAGACGGACCGGGACGAGCAGTACTTC. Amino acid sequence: CASSLETDRDEQYF.

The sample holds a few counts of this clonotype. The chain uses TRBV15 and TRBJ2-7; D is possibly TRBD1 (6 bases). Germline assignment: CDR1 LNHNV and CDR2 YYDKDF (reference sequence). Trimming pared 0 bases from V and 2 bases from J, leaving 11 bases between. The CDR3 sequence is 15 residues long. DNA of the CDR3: TGTGCCACCAGCAGAGATGACAGGTCCCCCTACGAGCAGTACTTC. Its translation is CATSRDDRSPYEQYF. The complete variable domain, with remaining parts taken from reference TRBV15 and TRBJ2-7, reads DAMVIQNPRYQVTQFGKPVTLSCSQTLNHNVMYWYQQKSSQAPKLLFHYYDKDFNNEADTPDNFQSRRPNTSFCFLDIRSPGLGDTAMYLCATSRDDRSPYEQYFGPGTRLTVT.

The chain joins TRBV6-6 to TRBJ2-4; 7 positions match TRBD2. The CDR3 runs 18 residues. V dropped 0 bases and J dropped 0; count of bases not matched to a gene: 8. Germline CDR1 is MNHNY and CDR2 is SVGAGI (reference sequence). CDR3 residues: CASSYSGGGALAKNIQYF. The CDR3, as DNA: TGTGCCAGCAGTTACTCCGGGGGAGGGGCCCTAGCCAAAAACATTCAGTACTTC.